The 9 T cell receptor beta chains below all came from one sample that was sequenced in a study of neoadjuvant nivolumab and ipilimumab in lung cancer. Clones were read by immunoSEQ multiplex PCR, and TCRdb kept only the in-frame ones, dropping some. The sample holds roughly 30,000 clones, approximately 90% seen once. Sequencing was performed on peripheral blood, taken after neoadjuvant nivolumab, alone or with ipilimumab, at or shortly before surgery. The receptors here all came from an adult with non-small cell lung cancer.

This chain links TRBV6-5 with TRBJ2-2; no clear D gene. Germline values: CDR1 MNHEY, CDR2 SVGAGI. The CDR3 consists of 16 residues. Trimming stripped 4 bases from V and 5 bases from J, with 17 bases between. The CDR3 nucleotides read TGTGCCAGCAGTTTCCCTTTGGGCCGGAATACCGGGGAGCTGTTTTTT. This codes for CASSFPLGRNTGELFF.

This chain uses TRBV11-1 with TRBJ2-7; 7 positions agree with TRBD1. V was clipped by 5 bases and J by 0 bases; unmatched bases: 7. The V gene's germline CDR1 is SGHAT and CDR2 FQDESV (reference sequence). The length of the CDR3 is 15 residues. CDR3 loop: CASSQGDIGSYEQYF. The CDR3 DNA is TGTGCCAGCAGCCAGGGGGACATCGGCTCCTACGAGCAGTACTTC.

The chain combines TRBV5-6 with TRBJ2-3; D ambiguous. This CDR3 has 12 residues. Germline lookup yields CDR1 SGHDT and CDR2 YYEEEE. V was clipped by 7 bases and J by 3 bases, with 9 bases between them. The DNA for the CDR3 is TGTGCCAGCCAATCAATGACAGATACGCAGTATTTT. As protein: CASQSMTDTQYF.

The chain employs TRBV5-5 and TRBJ2-3; D ambiguous. V lost 2 bases and J 2 bases, leaving 0 bases between the germline ends. CDR1 is SGHKS and CDR2 is YYEKEE in the germline V gene (reference sequence). The CDR3 covers 11 residues. The CDR3 DNA is TGTGCCAGCAGCTTCACAGATACGCAGTATTTT. Translating gives CASSFTDTQYF.

The chain uses TRBV7-8 and TRBJ2-2; tentatively, D is TRBD1 or TRBD2 (6 bases each). V was trimmed by 5 bases and J by 5 bases, leaving 21 bases between them. CDR3 length equals 17 residues. Germline CDR1 SGHVS, CDR2 FQNEAQ. CDR3 region: CASSQNRGLGGTGELFF. The DNA of the CDR3 is TGTGCCAGCAGCCAAAATCGGGGGCTAGGTGGGACCGGGGAGCTGTTTTTT.

A word on this clone: The sample has other DNA sequences that encode this CDR3 too. The chain carries TRBV7-2 and TRBJ2-7; D not resolved. The length of the CDR3 is 12 residues. Per the germline V gene, CDR1 is SGHTA and CDR2 is FQGNSA. Trimming removed 2 bases from V and 0 bases from J, with 2 bases in between. The CDR3 protein is CASSLSSYEQYF. DNA for the CDR3: TGTGCCAGCAGCTTATCCTCCTACGAGCAGTACTTC.

V is TRBV5-1 and J is TRBJ1-3; D is undetermined. Germline V gives CDR1 SGHRS, CDR2 YFSETQ. Trimming cost V 0 bases and J 0 bases, with 7 bases left between them. CDR3 length equals 15 residues. The chain's CDR3 is CASSLVPYSGNTIYF. The CDR3 DNA is TGCGCCAGCAGCTTGGTTCCGTACTCTGGAAACACCATATATTTT.

The V gene is TRBV19, the J gene TRBJ1-4; D is unclear. CDR3 length equals 18 residues. V lost 2 bases and J 4 bases, leaving 20 bases between the germline ends. CDR1 and CDR2 from the germline V gene are LNHDA and SQIVND (reference sequence). CDR3 in amino acids: CASSIRFFWALLNEKLFF. The CDR3 DNA follows: TGTGCCAGTAGTATAAGGTTCTTTTGGGCACTCCTTAATGAAAAACTGTTTTTT. Complete variable domain (other parts from reference TRBV19 and TRBJ1-4): DGGITQSPKYLFRKEGQNVTLSCEQNLNHDAMYWYRQDPGQGLRLIYYSQIVNDFQKGDIAEGYSVSREKKESFPLTVTSAQKNPTAFYLCASSIRFFWALLNEKLFFGSGTQLSVL.

The chain has TRBV7-2 and TRBJ2-2, with D uncertain. The CDR3 has 14 residues. Germline V gives CDR1 SGHTA, CDR2 FQGNSA. V was pared by 1 base and J by 1 base, with 4 bases between. CDR3 amino acids: CASSLVRNTGELFF. The CDR3 bases are TGTGCCAGCAGCTTAGTAAGGAACACCGGGGAGCTGTTTTTT.